The rows below give T cell receptor beta chains drawn from one sample of a study of blood T cells in healthy people across ages. TCRdb fed the 5' RACE reads into MiXCR, producing one record per CDR3 protein. The table includes some 1.8 million distinct CDR3 sequences, roughly two fifths detected once. Input material: blood. Receptor source: a human donor in good health. Both conserved end residues are part of each CDR3. A D gene is named only where the DNA matches it firmly. Expanded clones get a size class; other rows say once, few or many, or leave the size out.

J,length,size,V,D,CDR3,DNA
TRBJ2-5,15,few,TRBV3-1,NA,CASSQGPGPTWTQYF,TGTGCCAGCAGCCAAGGCCCGGGGCCTACTTGGACCCAGTACTTC
TRBJ1-2,15,NA,TRBV7-2,NA,CASSSQTPPNYGYTF,TGTGCCAGCAGCTCCCAAACCCCACCTAACTATGGCTACACCTTC
TRBJ1-5,13,NA,TRBV20-1,NA,CSAGDIMNQPQHF,TGCAGTGCAGGGGATATTATGAATCAGCCCCAGCATTTT
TRBJ2-3,14,few,TRBV7-3,NA,CASSLSRVGDTQYF,TGTGCCAGCAGCTTAAGCAGGGTTGGAGATACGCAGTATTTT
TRBJ2-1,14,many,TRBV4-1,TRBD2,CASSQEGRGNEQFF,TGCGCCAGCAGCCAAGAGGGGCGGGGGAATGAGCAGTTCTTC
TRBJ2-1,14,NA,TRBV12-3/TRBV12-4,NA,CASGYWDPNNEQFF,TGTGCCAGCGGTTACTGGGACCCCAACAATGAGCAGTTCTTC
TRBJ2-5,13,NA,TRBV2,NA,CASGSTGAGTQYF,TGTGCCAGCGGATCAACCGGGGCAGGGACCCAGTACTTC
TRBJ2-6,18,NA,TRBV7-2,NA,CASSFRGTPYSGASVLTF,TGTGCCAGCAGCTTTCGGGGGACACCCTATTCTGGGGCCAGCGTCCTGACTTTC
TRBJ2-1,17,NA,TRBV4-2,TRBD1,CASSPWTGRSSYNEQFF,TGTGCCAGCAGCCCCTGGACAGGGCGAAGCTCCTACAATGAGCAGTTCTTC
TRBJ1-2,13,NA,TRBV12-3/TRBV12-4,NA,CASSVHPDYGYTF,TGTGCCAGCAGTGTCCACCCGGACTATGGCTACACCTTC
TRBJ1-5,16,NA,TRBV3-1,NA,CASSQNPAYSNQPQHF,TGTGCCAGCAGCCAAAATCCAGCTTATAGCAATCAGCCCCAGCATTTT
TRBJ2-1,15,NA,TRBV11-3,TRBD1,CANSLGARGHGEQFF,TGTGCCAACAGCTTAGGGGCCAGGGGGCATGGTGAGCAGTTCTTC
TRBJ1-1,15,few,TRBV4-2,TRBD1,CASSQDLRDSTEAFF,TGTGCCAGCAGCCAAGATCTGAGGGACAGCACTGAAGCTTTCTTT
TRBJ2-3,18,NA,TRBV4-2,TRBD2,CASSPRWASGGNTDTQYF,TGTGCCAGCAGCCCCCGCTGGGCTAGCGGGGGGAACACAGATACGCAGTATTTT
TRBJ1-1,14,NA,TRBV30,TRBD1,CASYPGQPNTEAFF,TGTGCCTCCTACCCGGGACAGCCGAACACTGAAGCTTTCTTT
TRBJ1-6,17,few,TRBV6-5,TRBD1,CASSYSRGRSDNSPLHF,TGTGCCAGCAGTTACTCGAGGGGGCGCAGTGATAATTCACCCCTCCACTTT
TRBJ2-7,14,NA,TRBV27,NA,CASSRQVKSYEQYF,TGTGCCAGCAGTAGACAGGTAAAGTCCTACGAGCAGTACTTC
TRBJ2-5,13,few,TRBV29-1,NA,CSVEDLPGGTQYF,TGCAGCGTTGAAGATTTGCCCGGGGGGACCCAGTACTTC
TRBJ1-6,18,NA,TRBV4-3,NA,CASSQVLALSSYNSPLHF,TGCGCCAGCAGCCAAGTCCTGGCGCTGAGCTCCTATAATTCACCCCTCCACTTT
TRBJ1-2,13,few,TRBV20-1,NA,CSAEVPDNYGYTF,TGCAGTGCCGAAGTCCCCGACAACTATGGCTACACCTTC
TRBJ2-7,14,few,TRBV12-3/TRBV12-4,TRBD2,CANTFGGVGYEQYF,TGTGCCAACACCTTCGGGGGGGTTGGCTACGAGCAGTACTTC
TRBJ1-6,15,NA,TRBV7-9,NA,CASSLDEGRNSPLHF,TGTGCCAGCAGCTTAGACGAGGGTCGTAATTCACCCCTCCACTTT
TRBJ2-3,15,few,TRBV4-2,NA,CASSQDLIEVDTQYF,TGTGCCAGCAGCCAAGATCTTATCGAAGTGGATACGCAGTATTTT
TRBJ2-1,15,once,TRBV4-2,NA,CASSQGDHTYNEQFF,TGTGCCAGCAGCCAAGGCGATCACACGTACAATGAGCAGTTCTTC
TRBJ2-7,13,NA,TRBV20-1,TRBD1,CSAGQGTTYEQYF,TGCAGTGCAGGACAGGGGACTACCTACGAGCAGTACTTC
TRBJ2-2,16,once,TRBV21-1,NA,CASSIRGGANTGELFF,TGTGCCAGCAGCATTCGCGGGGGGGCCAACACCGGGGAGCTGTTTTTT
TRBJ2-3,16,NA,TRBV4-2,TRBD1,CASSRGTGGSPDTQYF,TGTGCCAGCAGCCGCGGGACAGGGGGATCCCCAGATACGCAGTATTTT
TRBJ2-6,19,few,TRBV5-5,TRBD2,CASSLAPLAGGSGANVRTF,TGTGCCAGCAGCTTGGCCCCCCTAGCGGGGGGGTCTGGGGCCAACGTCCGGACTTTC
TRBJ2-6,17,once,TRBV11-2,TRBD1,CASYPGTGFPGANVLTF,TGTGCCAGTTATCCTGGGACAGGGTTCCCTGGGGCCAACGTCCTGACTTTC
TRBJ2-3,13,few,TRBV20-1,NA,CSASLPGRDTQYF,TGCAGTGCTAGTCTGCCAGGGCGAGATACGCAGTATTTT
TRBJ1-5,16,few,TRBV20-1,NA,CSASLPRQSGLYPQHF,TGCAGTGCTAGCCTTCCAAGGCAATCGGGCCTTTACCCCCAGCATTTT
TRBJ2-1,15,NA,TRBV7-3,TRBD2,CASKVSGGSYNEQFF,TGTGCCAGCAAGGTCAGCGGGGGTAGCTACAATGAGCAGTTCTTC
TRBJ1-5,15,few,TRBV6-1,NA,CASSEGAMRNQPQHF,TGTGCCAGCAGTGAAGGGGCCATGCGTAATCAGCCCCAGCATTTT
TRBJ2-3,15,NA,TRBV7-3,TRBD2,CASSLAGLATDTQYF,TGTGCCAGCAGCTTGGCGGGACTAGCGACAGATACGCAGTATTTT
TRBJ2-7,14,few,TRBV20-1,NA,CSARWRGGRYEQYF,TGCAGTGCTAGGTGGAGGGGGGGACGTTACGAGCAGTACTTC
TRBJ2-5,15,NA,TRBV2,NA,CASRPIPGVQETQYF,TGTGCCAGCAGGCCTATACCCGGGGTCCAAGAGACCCAGTACTTC
TRBJ2-1,15,NA,TRBV11-2,TRBD2,CASSLRGGLGETQFF,TGTGCCAGCAGCCTGAGAGGGGGACTAGGGGAGACCCAGTTCTTC
TRBJ2-6,16,few,TRBV6-2/TRBV6-3,NA,CASSYAGVSRANVLTF,TGTGCCAGCAGTTACGCCGGGGTCTCTAGGGCCAACGTCCTGACTTTC
TRBJ1-1,16,NA,TRBV13,NA,CASSLGFSVGGTEAFF,TGTGCCAGCAGCTTGGGTTTTAGTGTCGGGGGGACTGAAGCTTTCTTT
TRBJ1-2,17,NA,TRBV24-1,NA,CATSDDRSLTDSYGYTF,TGTGCCACCAGTGACGACCGGTCCCTTACAGACAGCTATGGCTACACCTTC
TRBJ2-5,14,NA,TRBV12-3/TRBV12-4,NA,CASSPTSGAGEQYF,TGTGCCAGCAGCCCGACTAGTGGGGCTGGTGAGCAGTACTTC
TRBJ2-5,17,few,TRBV21-1,NA,CASSSLLRLANEETQYF,TGTGCCAGCAGCAGCCTCCTGAGACTAGCGAACGAAGAGACCCAGTATTTC
TRBJ1-2,12,many,TRBV11-2,NA,CASSLEGDGYTF,TGTGCCAGCAGCTTAGAAGGGGATGGCTACACCTTC
TRBJ2-1,13,NA,TRBV15,NA,CATSRPGYNEQFF,TGTGCCACCAGCAGACCTGGATACAATGAGCAGTTCTTC
TRBJ2-5,15,NA,TRBV3-1,TRBD2,CASSHRRLAKETQYF,TGTGCCAGCAGCCACCGAAGACTAGCAAAGGAGACCCAGTACTTC
TRBJ1-5,18,NA,TRBV20-1,NA,CSATIQQGLAYGNQPQHF,TGCAGTGCTACCATCCAGCAGGGGTTGGCGTATGGCAATCAGCCCCAGCATTTT
TRBJ2-1,14,NA,TRBV12-3/TRBV12-4,NA,CASRRLGPVGEQFF,TGTGCCAGCAGACGACTAGGACCCGTAGGGGAGCAGTTCTTC
TRBJ2-7,16,NA,TRBV6-2/TRBV6-3,NA,CASRKEGALPFYEQYF,TGTGCCAGCCGTAAAGAGGGAGCCCTCCCTTTCTACGAGCAGTACTTC
TRBJ2-7,13,few,TRBV6-5,NA,CASSRSYSGEQYF,TGTGCCAGCAGCAGGTCTTACTCGGGGGAGCAGTACTTC
TRBJ2-5,16,few,TRBV12-3/TRBV12-4,NA,CASTPRQSLGQETQYF,TGTGCCAGCACCCCTAGACAGAGCTTGGGCCAAGAGACCCAGTACTTC
TRBJ2-7,16,NA,TRBV28,NA,CASSPLIEISSYEQYF,TGTGCCAGCAGTCCCCTCATTGAAATAAGCTCCTACGAGCAGTACTTC
TRBJ2-1,16,NA,TRBV7-3,NA,CASSTQVGGQINEQFF,TGTGCCAGCAGCACCCAGGTCGGGGGACAGATCAATGAGCAGTTCTTC
TRBJ1-1,11,few,TRBV5-1,NA,CASSLDGKAFF,TGCGCCAGCAGCTTGGACGGGAAAGCTTTCTTT
TRBJ2-1,14,NA,TRBV10-3,NA,CAISEKGSYNEQFF,TGTGCCATCAGTGAGAAGGGGTCATACAATGAGCAGTTCTTC
TRBJ2-7,14,NA,TRBV29-1,TRBD1,CSVAGTGDGYEQYF,TGCAGCGTCGCCGGGACAGGGGATGGCTACGAGCAGTACTTC
TRBJ2-7,13,few,TRBV29-1,TRBD1,CSVAQGAGYEQYF,TGCAGCGTTGCCCAGGGGGCCGGCTACGAGCAGTACTTC
TRBJ2-1,15,NA,TRBV29-1,TRBD2,CSGMDLAGGPNEQFF,TGCAGCGGGATGGACCTAGCGGGGGGGCCCAATGAGCAGTTCTTC
TRBJ2-7,12,few,TRBV2,NA,CASRAYGDEQYF,TGTGCCAGCAGAGCTTACGGGGACGAGCAGTACTTC
TRBJ1-2,18,few,TRBV4-2,TRBD1,CASSQEGRQGGIENGYTF,TGTGCCAGCAGCCAAGAGGGGCGACAGGGGGGTATTGAGAATGGCTACACCTTC